This T cell receptor beta chain was sequenced during a study of cytomegalovirus exposure and HLA in healthy donors. General study results and limits: It emerged from a later analysis that several of the most significant clusters appeared to be linked to common viral pathogens. The study designated 150 or so TCR beta chains cytomegalovirus-associated. Excluded were some V segments that proved indistinguishable, including TRBV6-2 and TRBV6-3.

CDR1 and CDR2 from the germline V gene are MDHEN and SYDVKM. The length of the CDR3 is 15 residues. Trimming removed 6 bases from V and 0 bases from J, with 13 bases in between. On this clone itself: The target antigen is unknown.

The PCR employed 60 Vbeta primers together with 13 Jbeta primers. Generated by immunoSEQ multiplex PCR, the TCRdb table keeps only in-frame clones and is missing some. The sample has around 200,000 clones; about 80% are singletons. This TCR came from an older woman in good health and CMV-seropositive. The sequencing sample was made of PBMCs. The chain joins TRBV28 to TRBJ2-3, with D hard to call. The CDR3, as DNA: TGTGCCAGCAGCCCCCAAGCTTCTAGCACAGATACGCAGTATTTT. Translating gives CASSPQASSTDTQYF.